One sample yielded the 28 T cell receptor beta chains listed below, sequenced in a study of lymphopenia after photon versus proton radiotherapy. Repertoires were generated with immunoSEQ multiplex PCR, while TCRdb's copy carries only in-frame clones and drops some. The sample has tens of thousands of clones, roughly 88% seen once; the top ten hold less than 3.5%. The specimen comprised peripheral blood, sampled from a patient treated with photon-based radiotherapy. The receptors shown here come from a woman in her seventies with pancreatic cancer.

In DNA, the CDR3 is TGTGCCAGCAGCCCCTATAGCAATCAGCCCCAGCATTTT. As protein: CASSPYSNQPQHF. The J gene is TRBJ1-5, the V gene TRBV6-6; D is uncertain. Germline V lookup: CDR1 MNHNY, CDR2 SVGAGI (reference sequence). The CDR3 covers 13 residues. V lost 6 bases and J 0 bases, leaving 6 bases between the germline ends.

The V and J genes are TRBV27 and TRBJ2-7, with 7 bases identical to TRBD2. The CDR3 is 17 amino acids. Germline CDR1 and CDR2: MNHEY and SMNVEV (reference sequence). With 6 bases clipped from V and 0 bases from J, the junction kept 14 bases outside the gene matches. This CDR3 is CASRLLAAGENSYEQYF. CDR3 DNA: TGTGCCAGCAGGCTACTCGCGGCGGGAGAGAACTCCTACGAGCAGTACTTC.

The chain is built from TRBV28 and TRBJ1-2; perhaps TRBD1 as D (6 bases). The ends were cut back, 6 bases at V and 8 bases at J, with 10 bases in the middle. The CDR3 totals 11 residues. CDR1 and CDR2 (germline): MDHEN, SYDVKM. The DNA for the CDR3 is TGTGCCAGCAGGGAACAGGGAGGCTACACCTTC. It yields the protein CASREQGGYTF.

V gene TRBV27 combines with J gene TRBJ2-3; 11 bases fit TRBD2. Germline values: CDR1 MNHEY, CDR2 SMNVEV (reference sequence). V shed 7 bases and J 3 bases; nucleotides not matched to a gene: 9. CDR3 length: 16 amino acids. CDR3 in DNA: TGTGCCAGCAAACTAGCGGGAGCTGTAGAAACAGATACGCAGTATTTT. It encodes CASKLAGAVETDTQYF.

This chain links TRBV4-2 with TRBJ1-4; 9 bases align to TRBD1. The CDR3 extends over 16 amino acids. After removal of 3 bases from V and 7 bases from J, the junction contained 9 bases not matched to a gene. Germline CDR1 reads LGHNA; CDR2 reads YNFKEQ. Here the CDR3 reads CASSHDGRQGGEKLFF. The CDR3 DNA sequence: TGTGCCAGCAGCCATGACGGTCGACAGGGGGGTGAAAAACTGTTTTTT.

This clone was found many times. CDR3 sequence (DNA): TGTGCCAGCAGTTGGCAGGGGAACACTGAAGCTTTCTTT. Its translation is CASSWQGNTEAFF. This rearrangement joins TRBV2 to TRBJ1-1; TRBD1 is a possible D gene (5 bases). Trimming stripped 5 bases from V and 1 base from J, with 8 bases between. CDR3 size: 13 residues. CDR1 SNHLY and CDR2 FYNNEI come from the germline V gene. The full variable domain, rest sourced from reference TRBV2 and TRBJ1-1, is EPEVTQTPSHQVTQMGQEVILRCVPISNHLYFYWYRQILGQKVEFLVSFYNNEISEKSEIFDDQFSVERPDGSNFTLKIRSTKLEDSAMYFCASSWQGNTEAFFGQGTRLTVV.

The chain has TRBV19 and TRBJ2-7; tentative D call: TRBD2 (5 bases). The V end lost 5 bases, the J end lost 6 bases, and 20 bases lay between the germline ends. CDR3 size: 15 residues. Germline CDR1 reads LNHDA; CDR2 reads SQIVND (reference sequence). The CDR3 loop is CASSPDRPGRGEQYF. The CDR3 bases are TGTGCCAGTAGTCCTGACCGGCCAGGACGGGGCGAGCAGTACTTC.

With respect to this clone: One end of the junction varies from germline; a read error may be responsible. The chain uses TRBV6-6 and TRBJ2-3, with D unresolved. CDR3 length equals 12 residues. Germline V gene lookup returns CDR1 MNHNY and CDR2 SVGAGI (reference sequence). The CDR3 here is CASSFNTDAQYF. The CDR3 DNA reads TGTGCCAGCAGTTTTAACACAGATGCGCAGTATTTT.

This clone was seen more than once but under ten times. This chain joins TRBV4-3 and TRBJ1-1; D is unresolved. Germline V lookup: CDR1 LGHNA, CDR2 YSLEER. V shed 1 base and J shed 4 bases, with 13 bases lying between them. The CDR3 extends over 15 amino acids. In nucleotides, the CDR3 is TGCGCCAGCAGCCAAGTACAGCGAACGGGCACTGAAGCTTTCTTT. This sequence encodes CASSQVQRTGTEAFF.

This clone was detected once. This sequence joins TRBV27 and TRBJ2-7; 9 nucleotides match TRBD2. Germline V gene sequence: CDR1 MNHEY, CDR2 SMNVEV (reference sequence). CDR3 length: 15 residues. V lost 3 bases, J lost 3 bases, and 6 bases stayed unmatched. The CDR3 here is CASSLAGGSVYEQYF. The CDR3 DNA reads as TGTGCCAGCAGTTTGGCGGGAGGGTCGGTCTACGAGCAGTACTTC.

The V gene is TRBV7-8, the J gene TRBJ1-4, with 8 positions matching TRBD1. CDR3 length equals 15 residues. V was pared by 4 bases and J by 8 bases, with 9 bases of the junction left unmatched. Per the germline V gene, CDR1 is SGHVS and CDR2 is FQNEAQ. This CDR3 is CASSSRQGSGEKLFF. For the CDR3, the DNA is TGTGCCAGCAGCTCAAGACAGGGGTCGGGCGAAAAACTGTTTTTT.

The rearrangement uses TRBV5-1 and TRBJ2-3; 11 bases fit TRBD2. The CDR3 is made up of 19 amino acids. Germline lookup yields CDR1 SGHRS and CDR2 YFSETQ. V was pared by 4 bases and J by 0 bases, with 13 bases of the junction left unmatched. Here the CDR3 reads CASSLPSGRSYPSTDTQYF. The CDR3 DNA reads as TGCGCCAGCAGCCTTCCTAGCGGGAGGTCCTATCCTAGCACAGATACGCAGTATTTT.

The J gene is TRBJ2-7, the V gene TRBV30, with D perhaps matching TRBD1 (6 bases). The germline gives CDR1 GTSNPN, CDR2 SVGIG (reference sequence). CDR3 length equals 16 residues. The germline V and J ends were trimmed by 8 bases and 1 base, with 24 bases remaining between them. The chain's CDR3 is CALSWDIGAVSYEQYF. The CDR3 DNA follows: TGTGCCCTCTCTTGGGACATCGGGGCAGTATCCTACGAGCAGTACTTC.

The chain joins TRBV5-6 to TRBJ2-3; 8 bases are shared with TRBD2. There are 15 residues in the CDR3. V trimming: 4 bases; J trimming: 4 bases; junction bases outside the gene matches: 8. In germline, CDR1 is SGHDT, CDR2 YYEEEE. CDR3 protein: CASSEVGREADTQYF. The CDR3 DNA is TGTGCCAGCAGCGAGGTCGGGAGGGAGGCAGATACGCAGTATTTT.

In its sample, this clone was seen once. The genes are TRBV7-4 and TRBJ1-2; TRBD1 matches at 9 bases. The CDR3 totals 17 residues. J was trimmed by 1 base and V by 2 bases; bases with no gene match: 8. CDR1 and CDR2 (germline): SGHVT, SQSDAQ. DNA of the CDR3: TGTGCCAGCAGCTTATCCGGGACAGGGTGTCTTAACTATGGCTACACCTTC. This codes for CASSLSGTGCLNYGYTF.

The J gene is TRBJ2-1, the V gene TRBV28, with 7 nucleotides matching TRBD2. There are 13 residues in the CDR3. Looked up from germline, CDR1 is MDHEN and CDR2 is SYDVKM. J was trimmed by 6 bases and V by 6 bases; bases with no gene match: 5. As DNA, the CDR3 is TGTGCCAGCAGAGGTGCGGGAGTCAATGAGCAGTTCTTC. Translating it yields CASRGAGVNEQFF. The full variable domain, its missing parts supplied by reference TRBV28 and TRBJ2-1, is DVKVTQSSRYLVKRTGEKVFLECVQDMDHENMFWYRQDPGLGLRLIYFSYDVKMKEKGDIPEGYSVSREKKERFSLILESASTNQTSMYLCASRGAGVNEQFFGPGTRLTVL.

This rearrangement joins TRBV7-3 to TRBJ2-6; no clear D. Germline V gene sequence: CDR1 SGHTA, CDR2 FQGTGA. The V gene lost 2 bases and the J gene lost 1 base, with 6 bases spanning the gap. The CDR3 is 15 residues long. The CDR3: CASSLAGSGANVLTF. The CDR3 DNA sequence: TGTGCCAGCAGCTTAGCAGGTTCTGGGGCCAACGTCCTGACTTTC.

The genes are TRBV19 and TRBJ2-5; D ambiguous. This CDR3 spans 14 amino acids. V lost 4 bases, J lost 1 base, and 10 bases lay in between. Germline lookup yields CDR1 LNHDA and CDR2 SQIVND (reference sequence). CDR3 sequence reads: CASSTSDGQETQYF. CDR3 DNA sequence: TGTGCCAGTAGTACCTCGGACGGCCAAGAGACCCAGTACTTC.

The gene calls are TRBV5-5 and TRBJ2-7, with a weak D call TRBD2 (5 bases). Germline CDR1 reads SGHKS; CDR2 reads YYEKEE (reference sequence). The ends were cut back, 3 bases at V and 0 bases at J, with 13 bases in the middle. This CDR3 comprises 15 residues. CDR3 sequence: CASSYLTGYSYEQYF. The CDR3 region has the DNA TGTGCCAGCAGCTACCTAACGGGGTACTCCTACGAGCAGTACTTC.

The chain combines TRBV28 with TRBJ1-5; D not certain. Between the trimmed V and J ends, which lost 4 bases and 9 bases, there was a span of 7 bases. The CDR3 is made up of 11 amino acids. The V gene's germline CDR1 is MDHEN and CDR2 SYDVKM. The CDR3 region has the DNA TGTGCCAGCAGTTACCCATCGCCCCAGCATTTT. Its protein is CASSYPSPQHF.

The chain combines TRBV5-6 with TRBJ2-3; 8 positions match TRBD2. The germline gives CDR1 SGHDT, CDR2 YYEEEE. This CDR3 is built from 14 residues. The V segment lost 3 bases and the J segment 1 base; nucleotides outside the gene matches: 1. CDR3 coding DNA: TGTGCCAGCAGCTCGACTAGCGGCACAGATACGCAGTATTTT. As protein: CASSSTSGTDTQYF. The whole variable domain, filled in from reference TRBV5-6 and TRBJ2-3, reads DAGVTQSPTHLIKTRGQQVTLRCSPKSGHDTVSWYQQALGQGPQFIFQYYEEEERQRGNFPDRFSGHQFPNYSSELNVNALLLGDSALYLCASSSTSGTDTQYFGPGTRLTVL.

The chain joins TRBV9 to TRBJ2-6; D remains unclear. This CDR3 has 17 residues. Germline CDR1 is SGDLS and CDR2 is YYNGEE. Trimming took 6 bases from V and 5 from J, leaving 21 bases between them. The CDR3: CASTVPFKQSRANVLTF. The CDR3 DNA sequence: TGTGCCAGCACCGTCCCGTTCAAACAAAGTCGGGCCAACGTCCTGACTTTC.

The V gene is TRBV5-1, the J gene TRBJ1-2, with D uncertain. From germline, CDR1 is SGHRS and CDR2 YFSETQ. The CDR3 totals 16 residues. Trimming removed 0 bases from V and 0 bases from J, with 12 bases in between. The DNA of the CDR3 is TGCGCCAGCAGCTTGGATTCGTACCGATCTAACTATGGCTACACCTTC. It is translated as CASSLDSYRSNYGYTF.

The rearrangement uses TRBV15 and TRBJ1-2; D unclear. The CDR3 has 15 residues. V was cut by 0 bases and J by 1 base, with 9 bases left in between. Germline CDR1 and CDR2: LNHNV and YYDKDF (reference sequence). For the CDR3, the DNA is TGTGCCACCAGCAGAGATCGGGGAAGTAACTATGGCTACACCTTC. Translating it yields CATSRDRGSNYGYTF.

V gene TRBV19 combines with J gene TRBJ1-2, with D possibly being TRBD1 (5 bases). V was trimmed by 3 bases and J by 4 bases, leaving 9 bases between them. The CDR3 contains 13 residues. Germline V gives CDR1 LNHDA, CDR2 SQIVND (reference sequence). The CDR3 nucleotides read TGTGCCAGTAGTATGCAGGGTTTCTATGGCTACACCTTC. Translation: CASSMQGFYGYTF.

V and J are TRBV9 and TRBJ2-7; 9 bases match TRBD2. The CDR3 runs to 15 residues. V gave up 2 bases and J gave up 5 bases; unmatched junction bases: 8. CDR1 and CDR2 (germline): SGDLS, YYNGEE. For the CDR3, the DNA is TGTGCCAGCAGCGTTGACGGGACTAGCAATGACGAGCAGTACTTC. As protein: CASSVDGTSNDEQYF.

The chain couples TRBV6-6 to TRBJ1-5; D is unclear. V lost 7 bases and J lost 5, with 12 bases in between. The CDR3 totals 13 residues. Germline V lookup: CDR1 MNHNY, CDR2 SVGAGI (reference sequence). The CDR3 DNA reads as TGTGCCAGCACCCGGGGATCCTATCAGCCCCAGCATTTT. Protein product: CASTRGSYQPQHF.

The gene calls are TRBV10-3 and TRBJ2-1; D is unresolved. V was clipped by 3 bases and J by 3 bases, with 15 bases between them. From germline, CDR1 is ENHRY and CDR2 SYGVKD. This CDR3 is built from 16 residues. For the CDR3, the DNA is TGTGCCATCAGTGAAGGCCTCAGAGCGAACTACAATGAGCAGTTCTTC. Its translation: CAISEGLRANYNEQFF.